A selection of T cell receptor beta chains follows, all from one sample in a study of T-cell reconstitution after alpha-beta-depleted transplantation in children. TCRdb re-called the PCR reads with MiXCR, one entry per CDR3 protein. There are fewer than 350,000 distinct CDR3 sequences in the sample; approximately 7.3% occur only once, and 9.1% lies in the top ten. The sequencing here drew on peripheral blood, taken 360 days after TCRalphabeta/CD19-depleted stem cell transplant. These receptors were taken from a female patient younger than 10 who had a stem cell transplant for Fanconi anemia, so the T cells may come from the graft donor. Each CDR3 is given with its conserved first and last residue. A D gene is named only where the DNA matches it firmly. Some rows mark clone size as missing; the rest say once, few, many or name a class of expanded clone.

abundance	d_gene	j_gene	v_gene	CDR3aa	CDR3nt
NA	TRBD2	TRBJ2-2	TRBV5-1	CASSLARGSGAGELFF	TGCGCCAGCAGCTTGGCTCGCGGGAGTGGTGCCGGGGAGCTGTTTTTT
few	TRBD1	TRBJ1-6	TRBV12-3/TRBV12-4	CASSFQGGGSPLHF	TGTGCCAGCAGTTTTCAAGGGGGCGGATCACCCCTCCACTTT
many	NA	TRBJ2-3	TRBV7-2	CASSLWTESTDTQYF	TGTGCCAGCAGCTTATGGACAGAGAGCACAGATACGCAGTATTTT
few	TRBD1	TRBJ2-2	TRBV6-1	CASRKTGATGELFF	TGTGCCAGCAGGAAGACAGGGGCCACCGGGGAGCTGTTTTTT
NA	TRBD1	TRBJ1-1	TRBV5-1	CASSLDRGAEAFF	TGCGCCAGCAGCCTGGACAGGGGAGCTGAAGCTTTCTTT
many	TRBD1	TRBJ1-5	TRBV7-9	CASSARGTGGADQPQHF	TGTGCCAGCAGCGCTAGGGGGACAGGGGGCGCCGATCAGCCCCAGCATTTT
NA	NA	TRBJ1-1	TRBV6-5	CASSYREGDTEAFF	TGTGCCAGCAGTTACCGGGAGGGGGACACTGAAGCTTTCTTT
few	NA	TRBJ1-5	TRBV20-1	CSGAVGNGGNQPQHF	TGCAGTGGGGCTGTGGGGAACGGAGGAAATCAGCCCCAGCATTTT
NA	TRBD2	TRBJ2-1	TRBV20-1	CSARDLVLAGAPPYNEQFF	TGCAGTGCTAGAGATCTTGTCCTAGCGGGGGCCCCCCCCTACAATGAGCAGTTCTTC
many	TRBD1	TRBJ2-7	TRBV6-5	CASSYRDRGYEQYF	TGTGCCAGCAGCTACCGGGACAGGGGGTACGAGCAGTACTTC
many	NA	TRBJ1-2	TRBV6-1	CASTEGVYRNYGYTF	TGTGCCAGCACCGAAGGGGTGTATCGGAACTATGGCTACACCTTC
few	NA	TRBJ2-1	TRBV28	CASRLKYNEQFF	TGTGCCAGCAGGCTCAAATACAATGAGCAGTTCTTC
NA	NA	TRBJ1-6	TRBV27	CASSGERAGTLNNSPLHF	TGTGCCAGCAGTGGGGAAAGGGCAGGGACCCTTAATAATTCACCCCTCCACTTT
many	NA	TRBJ1-1	TRBV6-6	CASSPQGWQNTEAFF	TGTGCCAGCAGCCCCCAGGGGTGGCAAAACACTGAAGCTTTCTTT
many	NA	TRBJ1-1	TRBV12-3/TRBV12-4	CASSPEWRRGGNTEAFF	TGTGCCAGCAGTCCCGAGTGGCGCAGGGGCGGTAACACTGAAGCTTTCTTT
NA	NA	TRBJ1-1	TRBV4-3	CASSPPGGGYTEAFF	TGCGCCAGCAGCCCCCCCGGGGGGGGTTACACTGAAGCTTTCTTT
many	NA	TRBJ1-6	TRBV20-1	CSARVGESVYNSPLHF	TGCAGTGCTAGAGTGGGGGAAAGCGTTTATAATTCACCCCTCCACTTT
many	NA	TRBJ2-1	TRBV29-1	CSVKPSLAEQFF	TGCAGCGTTAAGCCCTCCCTAGCGGAGCAGTTCTTC
many	TRBD1	TRBJ2-1	TRBV5-1	CASSRTGSSSYNEQFF	TGCGCCAGCAGCCGGACAGGGAGTAGCTCCTACAATGAGCAGTTCTTC
few	TRBD1	TRBJ1-6	TRBV6-5	CASSYGTGGRSPLHF	TGTGCCAGCAGTTACGGGACAGGGGGACGATCACCCCTCCACTTT
many	TRBD1	TRBJ2-1	TRBV5-1	CASSYFSDRNNEQFF	TGCGCCAGCAGCTATTTTTCGGACAGGAACAATGAGCAGTTCTTC
few	NA	TRBJ2-7	TRBV14	CASSHQPSRQLYLYEQYF	TGTGCCAGCAGCCATCAACCATCCCGGCAGCTCTATCTCTACGAGCAGTACTTC
NA	TRBD1	TRBJ2-1	TRBV19	CASSPDRSSYNEQFF	TGTGCCAGTAGCCCGGACAGGTCCTCCTACAATGAGCAGTTCTTC
many	TRBD1	TRBJ2-4	TRBV20-1	CSASGTGWNIQYF	TGCAGTGCTTCCGGGACAGGGTGGAACATTCAGTACTTC
few	NA	TRBJ2-7	TRBV21-1	CASSKRGDRPLF	TGTGCCAGCAGCAAACGGGGGGACAGGCCCCTCTTC
many	TRBD2	TRBJ2-7	TRBV5-1	CASSLSLAGYEQYF	TGCGCCAGCAGCTTGAGCCTAGCGGGCTACGAGCAGTACTTC